This T cell receptor (beta chain) was documented in a study of blood T cell repertoires in COVID-19. For the study at large: Whether acute or convalescent, the COVID-19 samples came from the United States, Italy and Spain. The cDNA or gDNA used as material had been derived from T cells, B-cell-depleted T cells, or PBMCs.

The CDR3 length is 11 residues. CDR1 and CDR2 from the germline V gene are GTSNPN and SVGIG (reference sequence). V lost 7 bases and J lost 3; bases outside the gene matches: 3. As originally analysed: The assay estimated nucleated cells by amplifying reference gene primers. Assay used: immunoSEQ multiplex PCR; TCRdb lists only in-frame clones, some missing. V and J calls and clone size are as listed in that table; D and trimming were resolved from the DNA. This sample yields roughly 100,000 clones, of which around 74% are seen a single time; around 19% belongs to the top ten. This sequence originates from a woman in her seventies with acute or convalescent COVID-19. This chain connects TRBV30 to TRBJ2-7; 7 positions match TRBD1. The sample taken for sequencing was peripheral blood. The DNA of the CDR3 is TGTGCCTACACAGGGGACTACGAGCAGTACTTC. As protein: CAYTGDYEQYF.